Reported below is one TCR beta chain. Its antigen is not identified. The source of the sample is a study of cytomegalovirus exposure and HLA in healthy donors. Study conclusions and caveats: An analysis that was carried out later associated 15,000 to 20,000 TCR beta sequences with HLA alleles at 0.05 false discovery rate. Associated with cytomegalovirus, according to the listing, were 150 to 200 TCR beta chains. Immune exposure information available was restricted to CMV serostatus.

The CDR3 spans 15 residues. Per the germline V gene, CDR1 is MNHEY and CDR2 is SVGAGI. V lost 2 bases, J lost 3 bases, and 4 bases stayed unmatched. The PCR contained 60 Vbeta and 13 Jbeta primers. TCRdb's copy holds only in-frame clones and misses some; the assay was immunoSEQ multiplex PCR. The table shows 150,000 or so clones, with 80% to 85% occurring only once. The sequence was obtained from a man aged 45-60 years in good health and CMV-seropositive. The sequencing input was PBMCs. The V call is TRBV6-5, the J call TRBJ2-7; the match to TRBD1 covers 10 bases. In DNA form, the CDR3 reads TGTGCCAGCAGTTACCCCGGACAGGGGGTCTACGAGCAGTACTTC. As protein: CASSYPGQGVYEQYF.